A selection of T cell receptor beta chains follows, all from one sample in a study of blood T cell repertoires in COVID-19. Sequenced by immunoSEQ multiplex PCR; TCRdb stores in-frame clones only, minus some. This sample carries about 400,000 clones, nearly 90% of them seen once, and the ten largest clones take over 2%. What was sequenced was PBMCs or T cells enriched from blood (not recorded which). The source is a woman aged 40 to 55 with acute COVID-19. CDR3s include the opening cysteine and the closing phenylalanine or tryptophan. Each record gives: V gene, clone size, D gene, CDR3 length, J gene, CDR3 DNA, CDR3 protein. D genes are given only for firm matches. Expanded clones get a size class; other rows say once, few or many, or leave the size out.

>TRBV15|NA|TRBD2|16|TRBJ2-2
TGTGCCACCAGCAGAGATGTCGGGGGGGCAACCGGGGAGCTGTTTTTT
CATSRDVGGATGELFF
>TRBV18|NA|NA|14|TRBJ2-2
TGTGCCAGCTCACCAGCGGGTCTAACCGGGGAGCTGTTTTTT
CASSPAGLTGELFF
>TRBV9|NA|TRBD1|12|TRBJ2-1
TGTGCCAGCAGCTTCTACAGGGGACCGAAGTTCTTC
CASSFYRGPKFF
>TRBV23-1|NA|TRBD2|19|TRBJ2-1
TGCGCCAGCAGTCAATCGGGACTAGCGGGGGGGGACTCCTACAATGAGCAGTTCTTC
CASSQSGLAGGDSYNEQFF
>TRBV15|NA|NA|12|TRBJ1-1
TGTGCCACCAGCAACATCCGGGCTGAAGCTTTCTTT
CATSNIRAEAFF
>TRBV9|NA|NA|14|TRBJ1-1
TGTGCCAGCAGCGTAGAACCAGGGAACACTGAAGCTTTCTTT
CASSVEPGNTEAFF
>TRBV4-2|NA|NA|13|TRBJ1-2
TGTGCCAGCAGCCCAAACTCTAACTATGGCTACACCTTC
CASSPNSNYGYTF
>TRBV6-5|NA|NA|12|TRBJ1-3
TGTGCCAGCACTGCGACTGGAAACACCATATATTTT
CASTATGNTIYF
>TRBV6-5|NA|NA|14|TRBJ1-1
TGTGCCAGCAGTTACGAGGTCCCGGCGACTGAAGCTTTCTTT
CASSYEVPATEAFF
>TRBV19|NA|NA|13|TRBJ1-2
TGTGCCAGTAGCGTTGACAGGAATGATGGCTACACCTTC
CASSVDRNDGYTF
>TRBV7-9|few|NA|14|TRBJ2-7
TGTGCCAGCAGTTCCGTGGGGCGTGGCTACGAGCAGTACTTC
CASSSVGRGYEQYF
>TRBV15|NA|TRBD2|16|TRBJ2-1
TGTGCCACCAGCAGCCGAGTAGCGGGGGGGCGGGATGAGCAGTTCTTC
CATSSRVAGGRDEQFF
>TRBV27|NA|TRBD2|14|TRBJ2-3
TGTGCCAGCAGGAGCGGGGGAAGCACAGATACGCAGTATTTT
CASRSGGSTDTQYF
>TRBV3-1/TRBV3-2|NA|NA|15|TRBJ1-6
TGTGCCAGCAGCCAAGTGGGTCAGGGGAGATCACCCCTCCACTTT
CASSQVGQGRSPLHF
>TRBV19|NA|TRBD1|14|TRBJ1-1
TGTGCCAGTAGTTCGGACAGGCGGAACACTGAAGCTTTCTTT
CASSSDRRNTEAFF
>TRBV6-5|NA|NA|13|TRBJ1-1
TGTGCCAGCAGCCGGACGGAGGCAACTGAAGCTTTCTTT
CASSRTEATEAFF
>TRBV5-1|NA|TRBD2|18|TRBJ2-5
TGCGCCAGCAGCGCCGGACTAGCGGGGGGGCCGGGACAAGAGACCCAGTACTTC
CASSAGLAGGPGQETQYF
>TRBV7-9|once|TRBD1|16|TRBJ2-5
TGTGCCAGCAGCGAACCCGGGACAGGGCGTCGAGAGACCCAGTACTTC
CASSEPGTGRRETQYF
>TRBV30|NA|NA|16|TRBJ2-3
TGTGCCTGGAGTGGGAGGACCCCAAAGCAGGCAGATACGCAGTATTTT
CAWSGRTPKQADTQYF
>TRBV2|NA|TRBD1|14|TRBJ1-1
TGTGCCAGCAGTCAACAGGGGGTCTCAACTGAAGCTTTCTTT
CASSQQGVSTEAFF
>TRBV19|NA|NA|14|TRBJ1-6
TGTGCCAGTAGTTTCACAGGGCCACGTTCACCCCTCCACTTT
CASSFTGPRSPLHF
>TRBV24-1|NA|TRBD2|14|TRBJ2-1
TGTGCCACCAGGGGGACTAGCGGGAAGAATGAGCAGTTCTTC
CATRGTSGKNEQFF
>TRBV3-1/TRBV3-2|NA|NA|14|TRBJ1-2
TGTGCCAGCAGCCAAGATCGGCAGGGTCGCGGCTACACCTTC
CASSQDRQGRGYTF
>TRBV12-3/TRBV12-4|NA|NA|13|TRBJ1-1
TGTGCCAGCAGTTTAAAGCCCAACACTGAAGCTTTCTTT
CASSLKPNTEAFF
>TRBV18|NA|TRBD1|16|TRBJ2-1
TGTGCCAGCTCACAAAGGACAGGGGGTCTCTACAATGAGCAGTTCTTC
CASSQRTGGLYNEQFF
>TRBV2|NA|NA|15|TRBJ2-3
TGTGCCAGCAGGTCCATCTTGCCCCCGGGGGATACGCAGTATTTT
CASRSILPPGDTQYF
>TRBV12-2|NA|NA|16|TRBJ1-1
TGTGCAAGTCGCTTACCATTCCCCAGGCAGGACACTGAAGCTTTCTTT
CASRLPFPRQDTEAFF
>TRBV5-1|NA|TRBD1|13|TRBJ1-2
TGCGCCAGCAGCCCCGACAGGGGGCCTGGCTACACCTTC
CASSPDRGPGYTF
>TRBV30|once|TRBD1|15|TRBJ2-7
TGTGCCTGGAGTGTTGAGGCAGGGGGCTCCTACGAGCAGTACTTC
CAWSVEAGGSYEQYF
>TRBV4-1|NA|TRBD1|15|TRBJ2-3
TGCGCCAGCAGCCCACGACAGGGAGGCACAGATACGCAGTATTTT
CASSPRQGGTDTQYF
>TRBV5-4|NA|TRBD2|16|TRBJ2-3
TGTGCCAGCAGGAGACTAGCGGACCTTAGCACAGATACGCAGTATTTT
CASRRLADLSTDTQYF
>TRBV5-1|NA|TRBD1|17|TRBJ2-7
TGCGCCAGCAGCTTCCTATCGTCGGGACAGGGGCCCCGCGAGCAGTACTTC
CASSFLSSGQGPREQYF
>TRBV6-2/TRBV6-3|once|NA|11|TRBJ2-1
TGTGCCAGCAGTTATCGCGGTGAGCAGTTCTTC
CASSYRGEQFF
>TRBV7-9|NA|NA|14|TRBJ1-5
TGTGCCAGCAGCTTAGCACAGGGCAATCAGCCCCAGCATTTT
CASSLAQGNQPQHF
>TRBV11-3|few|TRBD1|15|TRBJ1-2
TGTGCCAGCAGCCAAAGACAGGGCCGGGTCTATGGCTACACCTTC
CASSQRQGRVYGYTF
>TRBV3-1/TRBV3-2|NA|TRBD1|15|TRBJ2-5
TGTGCCAGCAGCCAGACAGGGGAATCGGTAGAGACCCAGTACTTC
CASSQTGESVETQYF
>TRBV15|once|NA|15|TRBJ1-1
TGTGCCACCAGCAGAGATTACAGGGAGGGGACTGAAGCTTTCTTT
CATSRDYREGTEAFF
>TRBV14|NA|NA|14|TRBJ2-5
TGTGCCAGCAGCCAAAGCCTGGGAGTGGAGACCCAGTACTTC
CASSQSLGVETQYF
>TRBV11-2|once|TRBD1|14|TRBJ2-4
TGTGCCAGCAGCTTACGGGACAGGGCTAACATTCAGTACTTC
CASSLRDRANIQYF
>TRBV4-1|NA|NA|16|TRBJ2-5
TGCGCCAGCAGCCGGACAGTTGCGGGTATGGGAGAGACCCAGTACTTC
CASSRTVAGMGETQYF
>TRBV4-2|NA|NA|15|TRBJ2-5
TGTGCCAGCAGCCAAGATTATTTCCCTAGGGAGACCCAGTACTTC
CASSQDYFPRETQYF
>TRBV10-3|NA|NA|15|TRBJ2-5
TGTGCCATCAGTGATTTGACCACCTTGCGCGGGACCCAGTACTTC
CAISDLTTLRGTQYF
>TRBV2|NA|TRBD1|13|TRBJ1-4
TGTGCCAGCACCGGGGACAGGGGGCAGAAACTGTTTTTT
CASTGDRGQKLFF
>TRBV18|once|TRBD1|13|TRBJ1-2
TGTGCCAGCTCTCCGGACAGGGCCTATGGCTACACCTTC
CASSPDRAYGYTF
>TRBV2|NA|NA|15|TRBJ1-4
TGTGCCAGCAGTGAAATGGGGGGAGTGAGTGAAAAACTGTTTTTT
CASSEMGGVSEKLFF
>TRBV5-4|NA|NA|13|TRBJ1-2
TGTGCCATCCCTTTCGGGGGGGGCTATGGCTACACCTTC
CAIPFGGGYGYTF
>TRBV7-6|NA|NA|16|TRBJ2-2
TGTGCCAGCAGCTTATATGGAGGGGCGAACACCGGGGAGCTGTTTTTT
CASSLYGGANTGELFF
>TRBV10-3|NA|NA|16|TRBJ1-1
TGTGCCATCAGGGATCCTACCGGGACTTGGAACACTGAAGCTTTCTTT
CAIRDPTGTWNTEAFF
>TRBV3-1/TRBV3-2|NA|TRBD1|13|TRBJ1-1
TGTGCCAGCAGCGAGCTACAGGGGGCTGCGGCTTTCTTT
CASSELQGAAAFF
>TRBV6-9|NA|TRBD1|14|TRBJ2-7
TGTGCCAGCAGTTATGATGAGGGGGCCCACGAGCAGTACTTC
CASSYDEGAHEQYF
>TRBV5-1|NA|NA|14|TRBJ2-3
TGCGCCAGCAGCTTCTGGGGGGGCACAGATACGCAGTATTTT
CASSFWGGTDTQYF
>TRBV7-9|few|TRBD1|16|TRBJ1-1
TGTGCCAGCAGCTTAGAGTCAGGGGGCAGAGACACTGAAGCTTTCTTT
CASSLESGGRDTEAFF
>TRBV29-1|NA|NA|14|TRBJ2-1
TGCAGCGTTGTAAAGGGCGGGCTCGGAAATGAGCAGTTCTTC
CSVVKGGLGNEQFF
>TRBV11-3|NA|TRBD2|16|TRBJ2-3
TGTGCCAGCAGCCCCGGGACTAGCGAATCACCAGATACGCAGTATTTT
CASSPGTSESPDTQYF
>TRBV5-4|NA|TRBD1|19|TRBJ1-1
TGTGCCAGCAGCTTGGCCTCCCCGGGACAGGCGAACCCTAACACTGAAGCTTTCTTT
CASSLASPGQANPNTEAFF